The 21 T cell receptor beta chains reported below all come from one sample, sequenced in a study of shared clonotypes between healthy human individuals. The repertoire was sequenced with immunoSEQ multiplex PCR; TCRdb's copy has only in-frame clones and lacks some. Seen here are fewer than 850,000 clones, 72% observed once, and the top ten hold about 2%. Material: memory CD4+ T cells sorted from blood. Subset noted: CD45RA-negative fraction. The origin of the receptors is a woman aged 30 to 39 in good health.

The chain is built from TRBV19 and TRBJ2-1, with 8 bases that match TRBD2. This CDR3 region has 14 residues. Germline V CDR1 and CDR2: LNHDA, SQIVND (reference sequence). After removal of 5 bases from V and 8 bases from J, the junction contained 8 bases not matched to a gene. CDR3 sequence: CASSVQGLVDEQFF. In nucleotides, the CDR3 is TGTGCCAGTAGTGTGCAGGGACTAGTCGATGAGCAGTTCTTC. The full variable domain, rest sourced from reference TRBV19 and TRBJ2-1, is DGGITQSPKYLFRKEGQNVTLSCEQNLNHDAMYWYRQDPGQGLRLIYYSQIVNDFQKGDIAEGYSVSREKKESFPLTVTSAQKNPTAFYLCASSVQGLVDEQFFGPGTRLTVL.

The chain has TRBV11-2 and TRBJ2-1; possibly TRBD1 or TRBD2 for D (5 bases each). V dropped 6 bases and J dropped 9 bases, with 18 bases sitting between them. CDR3 size: 14 residues. Per the germline V gene, CDR1 is SGHAT and CDR2 is FQNNGV. The CDR3 here is CASSRDPLRGEQFF. The DNA for the CDR3 is TGTGCCAGCAGTCGGGACCCCCTGCGCGGTGAGCAGTTCTTC.

The CDR3 region has the DNA TGTGCCAGCTGGGACAGGGTAAATCAGCCCCAGCATTTT. Translation: CASWDRVNQPQHF. This rearrangement joins TRBV6-1 to TRBJ1-5; 9 bases are a match to TRBD1. Germline V gives CDR1 MNHNS, CDR2 SASEGT. Unmatched junction bases numbered 3, after V lost 8 bases and J lost 4 bases. This CDR3 has 13 residues.

V gene TRBV9 combines with J gene TRBJ2-2, with D unresolved. The V end lost 2 bases, the J end lost 7 bases, and 3 bases lay between the germline ends. The CDR3 has 11 residues. CDR1 and CDR2 from the germline V gene are SGDLS and YYNGEE. The CDR3 here is CASSVGGELFF. The CDR3 DNA reads as TGTGCCAGCAGCGTCGGCGGGGAGCTGTTTTTT.

The DNA of the CDR3 is TGTGCCAGCAGCCCGGCCCGTACTCACACCGGGGAGCTGTTTTTT. It encodes CASSPARTHTGELFF. J is TRBJ2-2 and V is TRBV7-8; D unclear. With 5 bases removed from V and 3 bases from J, the gap between germline ends came to 13 bases. This CDR3 is 15 amino acids long. Germline V gene sequence: CDR1 SGHVS, CDR2 FQNEAQ.

The chain has TRBV5-1 and TRBJ2-3; no firm D call. The V end was cut by 0 bases, the J end by 6 bases, with 11 bases between. There are 14 residues in the CDR3. Germline CDR1 reads SGHRS; CDR2 reads YFSETQ. CDR3 in amino acids: CASSLGRSSDTQYF. In nucleotides, the CDR3 is TGCGCCAGCAGCTTGGGTAGATCTTCCGATACGCAGTATTTT. Variable domain in full (rest from reference TRBV5-1 and TRBJ2-3): KAGVTQTPRYLIKTRGQQVTLSCSPISGHRSVSWYQQTPGQGLQFLFEYFSETQRNKGNFPGRFSGRQFSNSRSEMNVSTLELGDSALYLCASSLGRSSDTQYFGPGTRLTVL.

The CDR3 sequence: CSVEFFTNEQFF. The CDR3 DNA is TGCAGCGTTGAATTTTTCACCAATGAGCAGTTCTTC. This chain links TRBV29-1 with TRBJ2-1; no definite D call. The CDR3 is made up of 12 amino acids. Trimming left V 2 bases short and J 6 bases short, with 8 bases between. Looked up from germline, CDR1 is SQVTM and CDR2 is ANQGSEA.

The sample holds many counts of this clone. This chain uses TRBV6-1 with TRBJ1-5, with unresolved D. Germline V lookup: CDR1 MNHNS, CDR2 SASEGT. V lost 4 bases and J lost 8, with 12 bases in between. The CDR3 contains 13 residues. CDR3 amino acids: CASSAGRLEPQHF. As DNA, the CDR3 is TGTGCCAGCAGTGCAGGTCGCCTGGAGCCCCAGCATTTT.

Only a few counts were recorded for this clone. V is TRBV2 and J is TRBJ2-1; TRBD2 agrees at 11 bases. Germline V CDR1 and CDR2: SNHLY, FYNNEI. V dropped 9 bases and J dropped 8; count of bases not matched to a gene: 12. This CDR3 comprises 15 residues. The CDR3 protein is CASQKTSGISDEQFF. CDR3 coding DNA: TGTGCCAGTCAAAAGACTAGCGGGATTAGCGATGAGCAGTTCTTC.

The chain uses TRBV7-2 and TRBJ2-3; TRBD2 aligns across 10 bases. Germline values: CDR1 SGHTA, CDR2 FQGNSA. V dropped 0 bases and J dropped 1; count of bases not matched to a gene: 1. CDR3 length equals 16 residues. The CDR3 reads CASSLAAGGGTDTQYF. The CDR3, as DNA: TGTGCCAGCAGCTTAGCAGCGGGAGGGGGCACAGATACGCAGTATTTT.

The CDR3 sequence is CSVVWRVIDYGYTF. The CDR3 region has the DNA TGCAGCGTTGTCTGGAGGGTGATCGACTATGGCTACACCTTC. The chain combines TRBV29-1 with TRBJ1-2; D unresolved. V gave up 4 bases and J gave up 3 bases, with 15 bases separating them. Germline lookup yields CDR1 SQVTM and CDR2 ANQGSEA. The CDR3 runs 14 residues.

Details on this clone: Other DNA sequences within the sample encode an identical CDR3. The V call is TRBV4-1, the J call TRBJ1-3, with D tentatively TRBD1 (5 bases). Germline V gives CDR1 MGHRA, CDR2 YSYEKL. CDR3 length equals 15 residues. V lost 1 base to trimming and J lost 0 bases, with 7 bases between them. The CDR3, as DNA: TGCGCCAGCAGCCAAGGACAGAGCTCTGGAAACACCATATATTTT. Protein: CASSQGQSSGNTIYF.

This clone is a singleton in its sample. V and J are TRBV28 and TRBJ1-4, with D unresolved. This CDR3 is built from 13 residues. The germline CDR1 and CDR2 sequences are MDHEN and SYDVKM. V gave up 5 bases and J gave up 4 bases, with 8 bases separating them. The CDR3 DNA sequence: TGTGCCAGCAGTCCACCATATAATGAAAAACTGTTTTTT. Protein: CASSPPYNEKLFF.

The V call is TRBV9, the J call TRBJ2-3; weak D call: TRBD2 (6 bases). Germline CDR1 reads SGDLS; CDR2 reads YYNGEE. V was pared by 3 bases and J by 0 bases, with 14 bases between. The CDR3 extends over 16 amino acids. In nucleotides, the CDR3 is TGTGCCAGCAGCGCCTGGACGGGGACTAGCACAGATACGCAGTATTTT. Translated, it gives CASSAWTGTSTDTQYF.

This chain joins TRBV5-5 and TRBJ1-4; D is unclear. The CDR3 runs to 14 residues. Trimming pared 0 bases from V and 9 bases from J, leaving 12 bases between. The germline V gene encodes CDR1 SGHKS and CDR2 YYEKEE (reference sequence). Here the CDR3 reads CASSLDYSVKKLFF. CDR3 coding DNA: TGTGCCAGCAGCTTGGATTATTCCGTGAAAAAACTGTTTTTT.

The chain joins TRBV4-2 to TRBJ2-5, with D perhaps TRBD2 (6 bases). The germline CDR1 and CDR2 sequences are LGHNA and YNFKEQ. CDR3 length: 15 residues. V lost 3 bases to trimming and J lost 5 bases, with 16 bases between them. DNA of the CDR3: TGTGCCAGCAGCCAGGATGTGAGCCGGGGGGAGACCCAGTACTTC. This codes for CASSQDVSRGETQYF.

This sequence joins TRBV19 and TRBJ1-5; D call uncertain. The V and J ends lost 7 bases and 0 bases respectively, with 19 bases between them. Per germline, CDR1 LNHDA and CDR2 SQIVND (reference sequence). The CDR3 totals 17 residues. CDR3 in amino acids: CASNAWTRSDSNQPQHF. The CDR3 nucleotides read TGTGCCAGTAACGCTTGGACGCGTTCTGATAGCAATCAGCCCCAGCATTTT.

This clone was observed a handful of times. This chain links TRBV10-3 with TRBJ1-3; D is unresolved. Trimming left V 11 bases short and J 4 bases short, with 9 bases between. This CDR3 has 11 residues. Germline V gene lookup returns CDR1 ENHRY and CDR2 SYGVKD. The CDR3 sequence: CASGEGNTIYF. As DNA, the CDR3 is TGTGCCTCCGGAGAAGGAAACACCATATATTTT.

V gene TRBV30 combines with J gene TRBJ1-3, with D uncertain. Germline CDR1 reads GTSNPN; CDR2 reads SVGIG (reference sequence). V lost 2 bases, J lost 1 base, and 9 bases lay in between. The CDR3 contains 14 residues. DNA of the CDR3: TGTGCCTGGAGTTCACAGATTTCTGGAAACACCATATATTTT. Amino acid sequence: CAWSSQISGNTIYF.

The V call is TRBV18, the J call TRBJ2-3, with TRBD1 matching over 10 bases. V was pared by 3 bases and J by 4 bases, with 4 bases of the junction left unmatched. Germline V gene data show CDR1 as KGHSH and CDR2 as LQKENI. The CDR3 is made up of 15 amino acids. The CDR3 is CASSPGTGVSDTQYF. The CDR3 nucleotides are TGTGCCAGCTCACCCGGGACAGGGGTATCAGATACGCAGTATTTT.

This clone was observed a few times. This rearrangement joins TRBV11-3 to TRBJ2-1; D perhaps matches TRBD2 (5 bases). The CDR3 contains 17 residues. Germline V gene data show CDR1 as SGHNT and CDR2 as YENEEA. Trimming removed 0 bases at V and 1 base at J, with 13 bases between. The CDR3 bases are TGTGCCAGCAGCTTAGATCCTCCGGGGTTATCCTACAATGAGCAGTTCTTC. Protein sequence: CASSLDPPGLSYNEQFF.